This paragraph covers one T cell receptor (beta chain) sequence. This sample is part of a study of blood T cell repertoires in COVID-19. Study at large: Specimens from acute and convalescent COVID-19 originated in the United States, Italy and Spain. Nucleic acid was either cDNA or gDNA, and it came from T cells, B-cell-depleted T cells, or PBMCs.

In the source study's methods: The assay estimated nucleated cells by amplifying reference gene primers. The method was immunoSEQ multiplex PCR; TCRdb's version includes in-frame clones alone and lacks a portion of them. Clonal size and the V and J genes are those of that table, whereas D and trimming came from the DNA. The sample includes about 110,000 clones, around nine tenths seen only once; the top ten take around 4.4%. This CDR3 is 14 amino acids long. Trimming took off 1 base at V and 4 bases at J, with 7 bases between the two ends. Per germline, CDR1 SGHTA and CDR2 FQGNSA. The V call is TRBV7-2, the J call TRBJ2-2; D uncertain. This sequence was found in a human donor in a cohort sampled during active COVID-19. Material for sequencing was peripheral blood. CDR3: CASSLGWPTGELFF. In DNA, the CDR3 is TGTGCCAGCAGCTTAGGGTGGCCCACCGGGGAGCTGTTTTTT.